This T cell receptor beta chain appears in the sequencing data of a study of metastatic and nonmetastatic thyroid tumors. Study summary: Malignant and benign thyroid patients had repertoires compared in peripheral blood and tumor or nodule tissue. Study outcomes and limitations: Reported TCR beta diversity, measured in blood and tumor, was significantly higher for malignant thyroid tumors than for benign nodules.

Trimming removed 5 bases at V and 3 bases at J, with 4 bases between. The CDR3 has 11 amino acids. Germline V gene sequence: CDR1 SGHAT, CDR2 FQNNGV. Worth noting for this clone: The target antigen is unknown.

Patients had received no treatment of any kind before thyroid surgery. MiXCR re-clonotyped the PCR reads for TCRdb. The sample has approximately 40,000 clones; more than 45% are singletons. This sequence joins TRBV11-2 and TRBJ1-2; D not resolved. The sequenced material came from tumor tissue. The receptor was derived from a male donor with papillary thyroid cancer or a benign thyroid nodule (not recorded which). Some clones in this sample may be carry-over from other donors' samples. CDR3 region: CASSRDYGYTF. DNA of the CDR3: TGTGCCAGCAGCCGGGACTATGGCTACACCTTC.